The sequence of this T cell receptor beta chain was determined in a study of T cells in Graves' hyperthyroidism and ophthalmopathy (dated by TCRdb to the late 2010s). About the investigation overall: Peripheral blood samples were taken at the time of initial diagnosis, prior to any treatment. To identify TCR V-J signatures that set the groups apart, the researchers used a discovery cohort of more than 95 patients, made up of roughly 45 with Graves' ophthalmopathy and some 56 with stable Graves' hyperthyroidism. According to the paper, TCR Vbeta CDR3 sequencing was carried out on 135 peripheral blood samples, which came from some 41 ophthalmopathy, fewer than 80 hyperthyroidism and approximately 17 progressor patients. For training and testing, the 80 to 100 patients in the discovery cohort were randomly divided in a 7:3 ratio. Prospective prediction of ophthalmopathy was tested in an independent validation cohort consisting of roughly 19 hyperthyroidism patients and 15 to 17 patients who later progressed to ophthalmopathy. Thyroid tissue and blood T-cell repertoires from about 6 Graves' hyperthyroidism patients were also compared in the study. Following sampling, methimazole starting at 30 mg daily was given to hyperthyroidism patients, and high-dose intravenous methylprednisolone was given to ophthalmopathy patients. The investigation overall reported the following: During validation, the model predicted progression to ophthalmopathy a median of approximately 7 months ahead of onset, with around 71% sensitivity and less than 85% specificity. Most expanded thyroid clonotypes (frequency above 0.001) were also detected in blood, suggesting blood repertoires may reflect thyroid immune responses. No statistical method was used to fix the sample size in advance, and group allocation was not hidden from the investigators. A model built on a 13 V-J signature distinguished ophthalmopathy from stable hyperthyroidism, reaching approximately 89% sensitivity and approximately 81% specificity in cross-validation and 80%/75% in testing.

In the ophthalmopathy patients, disease was moderately to severely active, with a Clinical Activity Score of 3 or more, a NOSPECS grade of 4 or more, and a duration of less than 3 months. Patients with uncontrolled infections, other autoimmune diseases, pregnancy or lactation were excluded. Diagnoses were established on the basis of clinical symptoms, serum thyroxine and TRAb, thyroid ultrasound, and orbital computed tomography. PBMCs were isolated from about 10 ml of fresh peripheral blood by Ficoll-Paque density gradient centrifugation. Total RNA was extracted using Trizol reagent, and RNA quality was assessed on an Agilent 2100 Bioanalyzer. The CDR1 and CDR2 encoded by the germline V gene (reference sequence) are LNHNV and YYDKDF. The cysteine opens and the phenylalanine closes a CDR3 of 14 amino acids. CDR3 DNA is the only sequence kept; it has 42 bases, read in frame from the first base. V drops 8 bases and J drops 1 base, leaving 14 bases in between.

At least ten counts were recorded for this clonotype. No antigen is known for it. Base qualities are missing; no much larger clone stands one base away. The TCR beta CDR3 regions were amplified from RNA transcripts. A first-round RT-PCR of the TCR CDR3 used the HTBI primer set with the Qiagen OneStep RT-PCR kit. The libraries were constructed in a second round of multiplex PCR and then size-selected and purified. Paired-end sequencing of the libraries was performed with 100 bp reads on an Illumina HiSeq2000. The published analysis was carried out like this. SOAPnuke was used to process the raw data, throwing out any read that contained adapters or uncalled bases, had a mean Phred below 15, or lacked an exact constant-primer or identifier match. High-quality paired reads were merged using COPE v1.2.5, and each unique nucleotide sequence was defined as a clonotype. MiTCR v1.1 was used to align clonotypes to the IMGT TRBV, TRBD and TRBJ reference segments. The analysis included only V-J combinations with a frequency above 0.0001, which together covered more than 98% of the repertoires. A TCS score was defined as the ratio between F50 (clonal expansion) and ExV (chaos), using BLOSUM62-based TCRdist between CDR3 peptides within each V-J. Welch's t-statistics and random forest reduced some 510 V-J features to 10 to 15, which were used in a naive Bayes classifier (R e1071). In-frame beta chains were kept once TCRdb had trimmed the public reads at Q25 with fastp and called clones with MiXCR. When rows share a CDR3 protein, they turn into one entry using the most common DNA and genes. It is TCRdb's table, rather than the study itself, that gives the V and J calls and clone size. The sample includes some 270,000 distinct CDR3 sequences, with roughly a quarter observed a single time. The biggest ten clones account for 35% to 40% of the sample.

The TCR comes from a woman between 40 and 50 years old with Graves' ophthalmopathy. Sequencing was done on a sample of blood. This sequence uses TRBV15 and TRBJ1-1; the D gene is perhaps TRBD1, from 6 matching bases. This receptor has the CDR3 CATVGTTGNTEAFF. The nucleotides read TGTGCCACCGTGGGGACGACAGGGAACACTGAAGCTTTCTTT.